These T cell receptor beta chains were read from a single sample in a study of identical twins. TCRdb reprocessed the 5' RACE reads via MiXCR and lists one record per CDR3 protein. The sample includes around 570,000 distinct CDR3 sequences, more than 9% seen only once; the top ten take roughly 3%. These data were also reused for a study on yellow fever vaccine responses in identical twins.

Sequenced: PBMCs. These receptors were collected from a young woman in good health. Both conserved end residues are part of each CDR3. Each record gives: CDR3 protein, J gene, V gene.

CASSQDLAGSSYNEQFF,TRBJ2-1,TRBV4-3
CSVVWGGETQYF,TRBJ2-5,TRBV29-1
CSVTGTQETQYF,TRBJ2-5,TRBV29-1
CASSVDRVYEKLFF,TRBJ1-4,TRBV12-3/TRBV12-4
CASSEDRPSSYNSPLHF,TRBJ1-6,TRBV2
CASSQGGPKNIQYF,TRBJ2-4,TRBV12-3/TRBV12-4
CASTPGLLTGELFF,TRBJ2-2,TRBV2
CASSLGSFTNQPQHF,TRBJ1-5,TRBV5-6
CASSSFLFSEQYF,TRBJ2-7,TRBV27
CASSQDGGYYEQYF,TRBJ2-7,TRBV4-3
CATSAPTGGTRSGANVLTF,TRBJ2-6,TRBV15
CASSLGVLAGASYNEQFF,TRBJ2-1,TRBV11-1
CASSYPGTSGRDTYF,TRBJ2-7,TRBV6-5
CASSFNREPYEQYF,TRBJ2-7,TRBV7-9
CSVDNFGNTEAFF,TRBJ1-1,TRBV29-1
CASTLWKPSYEQYF,TRBJ2-7,TRBV28
CSVEARMNEQFF,TRBJ2-1,TRBV29-1
CSANHLGDNANEQFF,TRBJ2-1,TRBV20-1
CASSQGLAGPWDEQFF,TRBJ2-1,TRBV4-3
CASSDGTLTGELFF,TRBJ2-2,TRBV6-4
CSALDYLGTDTQYF,TRBJ2-3,TRBV20-1
CASSLVQEVGRELFF,TRBJ2-2,TRBV5-1
CSASSSASSTDTQYF,TRBJ2-3,TRBV20-1
CSSRWDNRVNEQYF,TRBJ2-7,TRBV20-1
CSVGDRGGEQYF,TRBJ2-7,TRBV29-1
CASSPRGILTNEKLFF,TRBJ1-4,TRBV5-1
CASSPFGTSVAETQYF,TRBJ2-5,TRBV5-1
CSARVISGNTIYF,TRBJ1-3,TRBV20-1
CASSYTTGTGIYEQYF,TRBJ2-7,TRBV6-5
CSAGYLNSYEQYF,TRBJ2-7,TRBV20-1
CASSGQGRAEYF,TRBJ2-4,TRBV2
CASSLPYLYEQYF,TRBJ2-7,TRBV11-2
CASSLPRNYNEQFF,TRBJ2-1,TRBV5-1
CSASNPSRVETQYF,TRBJ2-5,TRBV20-1
CASSEVLASYNEQFF,TRBJ2-1,TRBV2
CSARDGGQAYQETQYF,TRBJ2-5,TRBV20-1
CASSAYREQYF,TRBJ2-7,TRBV7-9
CAMGPGLVCYEQYF,TRBJ2-7,TRBV5-6
CASRARTSEGSETQYF,TRBJ2-3,TRBV2
CASSVGLAKDNEQFF,TRBJ2-1,TRBV12-3/TRBV12-4
CASSGLLGPGAYTDTQYF,TRBJ2-3,TRBV11-1
CASSLELQRPSYEQYF,TRBJ2-7,TRBV7-2
CASSLEQGWETQYF,TRBJ2-5,TRBV5-1
CASSLAGTTNTEAFF,TRBJ1-1,TRBV5-1
CASSLDRTSGGLNTGELFF,TRBJ2-2,TRBV7-6
CATWAGSSYNSPLHF,TRBJ1-6,TRBV10-3
CASSPPSISDTQYF,TRBJ2-3,TRBV18
CASSFLTSGIETQYF,TRBJ2-5,TRBV5-1
CASSQGGRPHTDTQYF,TRBJ2-3,TRBV4-3
CSVDPGLAARDTQYF,TRBJ2-3,TRBV29-1
CASSQDLSRYNEQFF,TRBJ2-1,TRBV3-1
CATSRDISGGETQYF,TRBJ2-5,TRBV15
CSARDPGRGNNEQFF,TRBJ2-1,TRBV20-1
CASSYFDRIETQYF,TRBJ2-5,TRBV6-5
CASSGLNVYEQYF,TRBJ2-7,TRBV5-1
CASRFLDETQYF,TRBJ2-5,TRBV11-2
CASSQSLGGRADTQYF,TRBJ2-3,TRBV3-1
CASSPLDSGLAKNIQYF,TRBJ2-4,TRBV28
CSARDGDSREGQFF,TRBJ2-1,TRBV20-1